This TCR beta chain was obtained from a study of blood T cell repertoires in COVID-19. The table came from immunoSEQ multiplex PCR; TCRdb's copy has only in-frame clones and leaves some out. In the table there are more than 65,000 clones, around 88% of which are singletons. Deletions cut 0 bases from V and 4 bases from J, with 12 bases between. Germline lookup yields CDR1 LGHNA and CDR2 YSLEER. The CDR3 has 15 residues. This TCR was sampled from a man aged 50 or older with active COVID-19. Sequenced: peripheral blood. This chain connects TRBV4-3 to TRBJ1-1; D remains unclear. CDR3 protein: CASSQEAQVGTEAFF. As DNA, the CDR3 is TGCGCCAGCAGCCAAGAGGCTCAGGTGGGCACTGAAGCTTTCTTT.